The next 24 T cell receptor beta chains were all read from a single sample in a study of tumor-infiltrating lymphocytes in localized non-small cell lung cancer. Sequenced by immunoSEQ multiplex PCR; TCRdb stores in-frame clones only, minus some. The sample lists 14,000 or so clones, 65% to 75% occurring once. The sample was uninvolved lung tissue not adjacent to the tumor. These receptors all stem from a human donor with non-small cell lung cancer.

By sample share, this clone is medium-sized. This chain uses TRBV14 with TRBJ1-4, with D possibly TRBD1 on 5 matching bases. This CDR3 contains 19 residues. Trimming cost V 0 bases and J 3 bases, with 20 bases left between them. Germline CDR1 reads SGHDN; CDR2 reads FVKESK. The CDR3 DNA is TGTGCCAGCAGCCAAGAAGGGCCCCTTCAGGGACGGGCTAATGAAAAACTGTTTTTT. Translation: CASSQEGPLQGRANEKLFF. Filled out from reference TRBV14 and TRBJ1-4, the complete variable domain reads EAGVTQFPSHSVIEKGQTVTLRCDPISGHDNLYWYRRVMGKEIKFLLHFVKESKQDESGMPNNRFLAERTGGTYSTLKVQPAELEDSGVYFCASSQEGPLQGRANEKLFFGSGTQLSVL.

The chain is built from TRBV5-4 and TRBJ1-2; the D is unclear. Germline V lookup: CDR1 SGHNT, CDR2 YYREEE (reference sequence). Between the trimmed V and J ends, which lost 0 bases and 2 bases, there was a span of 5 bases. The CDR3 runs to 13 residues. The CDR3 sequence: CASSLEGNYGYTF. CDR3 coding DNA: TGTGCCAGCAGCTTGGAAGGGAACTATGGCTACACCTTC.

The rearrangement joins TRBV19 to TRBJ2-7; 7 positions agree with TRBD2. CDR3 size: 15 residues. The junction had 5 bases not matched to a gene; V was cut back by 0 bases and J by 3 bases. The germline CDR1 and CDR2 sequences are LNHDA and SQIVND (reference sequence). For the CDR3, the DNA is TGTGCCAGTAGTATAGATCGAGGCGGGAGCTACGAGCAGTACTTC. This codes for CASSIDRGGSYEQYF. Full variable domain (outside the CDR3, taken from reference TRBV19 and TRBJ2-7): DGGITQSPKYLFRKEGQNVTLSCEQNLNHDAMYWYRQDPGQGLRLIYYSQIVNDFQKGDIAEGYSVSREKKESFPLTVTSAQKNPTAFYLCASSIDRGGSYEQYFGPGTRLTVT.

This clone has just one count. This chain uses TRBV30 with TRBJ1-6; tentatively, D is TRBD1 (6 bases). Trimming took 5 bases from V and 6 from J, leaving 11 bases between them. Germline V CDR1 and CDR2: GTSNPN, SVGIG (reference sequence). This CDR3 region has 13 residues. CDR3 protein: CAWEGRGNSPLHF. The CDR3 nucleotides read TGTGCCTGGGAAGGCAGGGGTAATTCACCCCTCCACTTT.

This chain connects TRBV7-9 to TRBJ2-7, with TRBD2 identical over 9 bases. Germline loops: CDR1 SEHNR, CDR2 FQNEAQ (reference sequence). With 5 bases clipped from V and 9 bases from J, the junction kept 14 bases outside the gene matches. The CDR3 has 15 amino acids. CDR3 in amino acids: CASSPLRGGTRAQYF. The CDR3, as DNA: TGTGCCAGCAGCCCGTTGCGGGGGGGGACTCGGGCGCAGTACTTC. Based on the CDR3 plus reference TRBV7-9 and TRBJ2-7, the full variable domain is DTGVSQNPRHKITKRGQNVTFRCDPISEHNRLYWYRQTLGQGPEFLTYFQNEAQLEKSRLLSDRFSAERPKGSFSTLEIQRTEQGDSAMYLCASSPLRGGTRAQYFGPGTRLTVT.

The chain links TRBV19 to TRBJ1-1; D is undetermined. Germline CDR1 is LNHDA and CDR2 is SQIVND (reference sequence). V lost 8 bases and J lost 8, with 15 bases in between. This CDR3 region has 12 residues. CDR3 nucleotides: TGTGCCAGTGAAGACCGGGCTCGAGAAGCTTTCTTT. This codes for CASEDRAREAFF.

CDR3 nucleotide sequence: TGTGCCAGCAGTGAAACCCGGGGCCTCTCTGGAAACACCATATATTTT. It codes for CASSETRGLSGNTIYF. This chain joins TRBV25-1 and TRBJ1-3, with D perhaps matching TRBD1 (5 bases). This CDR3 spans 16 amino acids. V was clipped by 2 bases and J by 0 bases, with 11 bases between them. CDR1 MGHDK and CDR2 SYGVNS come from the germline V gene.

The rearrangement links TRBV4-3 to TRBJ2-7; unclear D gene. The ends were cut back, 4 bases at V and 1 base at J, with 11 bases in the middle. Germline CDR1 LGHNA, CDR2 YSLEER. The CDR3 has 14 residues. The CDR3 DNA is TGCGCCAGCAGCCCGAAAGTTGGGTCCTACGAGCAGTACTTC. This sequence encodes CASSPKVGSYEQYF.

The V gene is TRBV7-2, the J gene TRBJ2-1; 10 bases align to TRBD1. Looked up from germline, CDR1 is SGHTA and CDR2 is FQGNSA. J lost 4 bases, V lost 5 bases, and 8 bases had no gene match. The CDR3 is 16 residues long. The CDR3 DNA follows: TGTGCCAGCAGCCGTAAGACAGGGGGCGAGTACAATGAGCAGTTCTTC. The encoded protein is CASSRKTGGEYNEQFF.

The CDR3 region has the DNA TGTGCCAGCAGTCCCTTCCGGGGGACGTACGAGCAGTACTTC. This translates into CASSPFRGTYEQYF. The genes are TRBV6-5 and TRBJ2-7; D perhaps matches TRBD2 (6 bases). Germline-derived CDR1 and CDR2 are MNHEY and SVGAGI. This CDR3 spans 14 amino acids. V gave up 5 bases and J gave up 4 bases, with 15 bases separating them.

This chain links TRBV5-1 with TRBJ2-5, with 11 bases matching TRBD2. After removal of 3 bases from V and 5 bases from J, the junction contained 6 bases not matched to a gene. This CDR3 region has 15 residues. CDR1 is SGHRS, CDR2 YFSETQ, per germline. CDR3 bases: TGCGCCAGCAGCTGGACTAGCGGGTTAGGCGAGACCCAGTACTTC. Residues: CASSWTSGLGETQYF.

CDR3 DNA sequence: TGTGCCAGCAGTGAAGACAGGAACACCGGGGAGCTGTTTTTT. It yields the protein CASSEDRNTGELFF. The rearrangement joins TRBV6-1 to TRBJ2-2; D is undetermined. The CDR3 runs 14 residues. V was clipped by 1 base and J by 1 base, with 4 bases between them. Germline V CDR1 and CDR2: MNHNS, SASEGT.

This clone came up a few times. The V call is TRBV30, the J call TRBJ1-2; weak D call: TRBD1 (5 bases). The germline V and J ends were trimmed by 2 bases and 7 bases, with 11 bases remaining between them. The CDR3 is made up of 12 amino acids. Per germline, CDR1 GTSNPN and CDR2 SVGIG (reference sequence). The CDR3: CAWSPRTTGYTF. CDR3 DNA: TGTGCCTGGAGTCCCCGGACAACTGGCTACACCTTC. The entire variable domain, with the rest obtained from reference TRBV30 and TRBJ1-2, is as follows: SQTIHQWPATLVQPVGSPLSLECTVEGTSNPNLYWYRQAAGRGLQLLFYSVGIGQISSEVPQNLSASRPQDRQFILSSKKLLLSDSGFYLCAWSPRTTGYTFGSGTRLTVV.

This clone was seen a few times. V is TRBV30 and J is TRBJ1-1; D gene uncertain. The V gene's germline CDR1 is GTSNPN and CDR2 SVGIG (reference sequence). Trimming removed 4 bases at V and 1 base at J, with 7 bases between. The CDR3 is 12 residues long. The CDR3 sequence: CAWKPGNTEAFF. The CDR3 DNA is TGTGCCTGGAAGCCGGGGAACACTGAAGCTTTCTTT.

The rearrangement links TRBV2 to TRBJ2-7; perhaps TRBD1 as D (6 bases). Germline V lookup: CDR1 SNHLY, CDR2 FYNNEI. The CDR3 length is 12 residues. V was pared by 6 bases and J by 3 bases, with 9 bases between. The CDR3 here is CASRGQRYEQYF. CDR3 nucleotide sequence: TGTGCCAGCAGAGGACAGCGCTACGAGCAGTACTTC.

V is TRBV6-1 and J is TRBJ1-5; 7 bases fit TRBD1. The V and J ends lost 7 bases and 2 bases, in that order; junction bases with no gene match: 5. The germline CDR1 and CDR2 sequences are MNHNS and SASEGT. CDR3 length: 14 residues. The CDR3 DNA sequence: TGTGCCAGCACCCGGACAGGTGGCAATCAGCCCCAGCATTTT. As protein: CASTRTGGNQPQHF.

The J gene is TRBJ2-3, the V gene TRBV6-5; 7 bases agree with TRBD1. Per the germline V gene, CDR1 is MNHEY and CDR2 is SVGAGI. This CDR3 has 14 residues. With V trimmed by 2 bases and J by 5 bases, 4 bases remained unmatched. DNA for the CDR3: TGTGCCAGCAGTTACAGGGGGCAGGGAGATACGCAGTATTTT. Protein: CASSYRGQGDTQYF.

The chain uses TRBV5-1 and TRBJ2-7; 7 bases are a match to TRBD2. This CDR3 spans 15 amino acids. CDR1 SGHRS and CDR2 YFSETQ come from the germline V gene. The V and J ends lost 2 bases and 6 bases, in that order; junction bases with no gene match: 11. CDR3 sequence: CASSFNAGVNSEQYF. The CDR3 nucleotides read TGCGCCAGCAGCTTTAATGCGGGAGTGAACAGCGAGCAGTACTTC.

This rearrangement joins TRBV7-2 to TRBJ1-5; D remains ambiguous. The CDR3 totals 15 residues. Germline CDR1 reads SGHTA; CDR2 reads FQGNSA. Trimming took off 1 base at V and 3 bases at J, with 10 bases between the two ends. CDR3 residues: CASSLDGGYNQPQHF. In nucleotides, the CDR3 is TGTGCCAGCAGCTTAGATGGTGGGTACAATCAGCCCCAGCATTTT.

In its sample, this clone was seen a few times. The CDR3 DNA follows: TGTGCCAGTAGCCGCGGAGGGTTGGCCACTGAAGCTTTCTTT. Its protein is CASSRGGLATEAFF. This chain links TRBV19 with TRBJ1-1, with D unresolved. The ends were cut back, 6 bases at V and 4 bases at J, with 15 bases in the middle. Germline CDR1 LNHDA, CDR2 SQIVND (reference sequence). The CDR3 is 14 amino acids.

The V call is TRBV27, the J call TRBJ1-2, with D maybe TRBD1 (5 bases). From germline, CDR1 is MNHEY and CDR2 SMNVEV (reference sequence). CDR3 length: 14 amino acids. V lost 6 bases and J lost 2, with 13 bases in between. CDR3 protein: CASSLREGNYGYTF. CDR3 coding DNA: TGTGCCAGCAGCCTCAGGGAAGGGAACTATGGCTACACCTTC.

The V call is TRBV2, the J call TRBJ2-5, with 10 bases identical to TRBD1. Germline loops: CDR1 SNHLY, CDR2 FYNNEI. V dropped 8 bases and J dropped 4; count of bases not matched to a gene: 13. The CDR3 is 16 amino acids. CDR3 loop: CASYRDRGVGLETQYF. The CDR3 DNA follows: TGTGCCAGCTACCGGGACAGGGGAGTAGGGCTAGAGACCCAGTACTTC.

The chain has TRBV7-2 and TRBJ2-1, with a possible D match to TRBD2 (7 bases). Germline values: CDR1 SGHTA, CDR2 FQGNSA. This CDR3 contains 15 residues. The V end was cut by 7 bases, the J end by 3 bases, with 16 bases between. The CDR3 loop reads CASTTLGGLYNEQFF. The CDR3 DNA reads as TGTGCCAGCACCACCCTCGGGGGGCTCTACAATGAGCAGTTCTTC.

This chain connects TRBV4-2 to TRBJ1-5, with a possible D match to TRBD1 (5 bases). The CDR3 runs to 15 residues. The germline CDR1 and CDR2 sequences are LGHNA and YNFKEQ. V was cut by 1 base and J by 4 bases, with 11 bases left in between. CDR3 region: CASSQGDLENQPQHF. The CDR3, as DNA: TGTGCCAGCAGCCAAGGGGACCTCGAGAATCAGCCCCAGCATTTT.